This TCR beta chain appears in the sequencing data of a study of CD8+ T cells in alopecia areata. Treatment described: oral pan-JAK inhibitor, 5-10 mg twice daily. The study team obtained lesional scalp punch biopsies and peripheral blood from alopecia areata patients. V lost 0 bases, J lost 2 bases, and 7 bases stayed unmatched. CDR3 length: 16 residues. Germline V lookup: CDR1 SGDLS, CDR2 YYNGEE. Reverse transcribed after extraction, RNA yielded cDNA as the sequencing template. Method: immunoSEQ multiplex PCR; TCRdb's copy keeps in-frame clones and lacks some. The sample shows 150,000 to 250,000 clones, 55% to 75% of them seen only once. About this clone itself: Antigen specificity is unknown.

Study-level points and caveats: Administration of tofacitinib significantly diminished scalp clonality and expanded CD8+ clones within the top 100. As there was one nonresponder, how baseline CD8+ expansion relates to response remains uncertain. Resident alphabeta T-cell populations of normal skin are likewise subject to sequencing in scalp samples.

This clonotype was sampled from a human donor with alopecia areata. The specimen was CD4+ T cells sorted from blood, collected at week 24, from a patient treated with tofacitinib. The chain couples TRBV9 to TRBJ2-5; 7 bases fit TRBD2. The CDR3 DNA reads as TGTGCCAGCAGCGTAGCCCAGCGGGGAACTCAAGAGACCCAGTACTTC. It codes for CASSVAQRGTQETQYF.